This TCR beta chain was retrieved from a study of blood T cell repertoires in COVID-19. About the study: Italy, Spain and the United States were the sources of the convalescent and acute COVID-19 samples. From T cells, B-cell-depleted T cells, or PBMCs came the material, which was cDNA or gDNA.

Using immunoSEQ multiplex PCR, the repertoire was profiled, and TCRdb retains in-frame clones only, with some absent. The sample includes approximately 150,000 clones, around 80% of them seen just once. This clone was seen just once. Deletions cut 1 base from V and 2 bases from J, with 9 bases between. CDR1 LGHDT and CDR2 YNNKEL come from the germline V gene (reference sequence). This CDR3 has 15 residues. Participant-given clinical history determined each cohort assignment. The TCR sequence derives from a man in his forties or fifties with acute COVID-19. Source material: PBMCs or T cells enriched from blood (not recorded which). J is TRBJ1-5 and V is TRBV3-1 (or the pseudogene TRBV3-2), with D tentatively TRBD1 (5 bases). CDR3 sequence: CASSQGGGGNQPQHF. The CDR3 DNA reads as TGTGCCAGCAGCCAAGGAGGAGGGGGCAATCAGCCCCAGCATTTT.